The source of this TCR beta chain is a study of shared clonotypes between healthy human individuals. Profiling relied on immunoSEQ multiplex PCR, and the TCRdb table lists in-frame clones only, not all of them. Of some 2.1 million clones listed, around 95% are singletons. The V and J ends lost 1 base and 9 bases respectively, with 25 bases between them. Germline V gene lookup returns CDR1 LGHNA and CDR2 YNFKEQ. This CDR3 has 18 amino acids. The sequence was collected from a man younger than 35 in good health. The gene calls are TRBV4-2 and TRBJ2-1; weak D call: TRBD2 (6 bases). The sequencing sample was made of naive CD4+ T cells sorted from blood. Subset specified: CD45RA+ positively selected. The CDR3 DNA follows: TGTGCCAGCAGCCAAGGTGTAGGGCTAGCAAACGCAGCGGGTGAGCAGTTCTTC. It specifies CASSQGVGLANAAGEQFF.